This T cell receptor beta chain was sequenced for a study of shared clonotypes between healthy human individuals. Study-wide results and caveats: Naive subsets generally had larger estimated richness than memory subsets. Sharing across a handful of donors was seen in 4% to 6.5% of naive CD4 clonotypes.

The CDR3 is made up of 15 amino acids. V was cut by 3 bases and J by 4 bases, with 14 bases left in between. CDR1 MNHEY and CDR2 SMNVEV come from the germline V gene (reference sequence). With respect to this clone: The antigen remains undetermined.

Sequencing used immunoSEQ multiplex PCR; TCRdb keeps in-frame clones, though not all of them. This table has hundreds of thousands of clones, roughly 95% appearing once. It was CD45RO-negative cells, positively selected for CCR7, that made up naive CD8 cells, with terminally differentiated effector memory CD45RA+ cells excluded. This clonotype was obtained from a woman younger than 45 in good health. Material for sequencing was naive CD8+ T cells sorted from blood. This chain links TRBV27 with TRBJ2-3; D could derive from TRBD1 or TRBD2 (5 bases each). The CDR3 DNA is TGTGCCAGCAGTTTCGTCTGGGGGATCCCAGATACGCAGTATTTT. As protein: CASSFVWGIPDTQYF.